The clone carrying this T cell receptor (beta chain) was counted between two and nine times. Its antigen remains unidentified. The data were obtained in a study of human T cells and chemical hapten exposure. In the study overall: Patch tests containing 0.01% DPC, applied to the upper back, were read at 6 days. Study observations and caveats: TCRs at high frequency, those above 1 in 1000, did not change with DPC sensitization.

Time point defined: pre-sensitization, week 0. Treatment specified: therapeutic diphenylcyclopropenone sensitization with weekly scalp DPC. Each cDNA molecule in the library carried unique molecular identifiers. TCRdb used MiXCR to reprocess the RACE reads, holding one entry per CDR3 protein. The profile shows around 300,000 distinct CDR3 sequences, 5.5% of them singletons. The sequence was obtained from a woman between 18 and 29 years old with alopecia areata. Some clones in this sample may be carry-over from other donors' samples. The sample consisted of whole blood, taken in connection with sensitization to the hapten diphenylcyclopropenone (DPC).

CDR3 in DNA: TGTGCCAGCAGCTCCCCGGCGCGGGACCCCGTCTCCTACAATGAGCAGTTCTTC. It yields the protein CASSSPARDPVSYNEQFF. This chain connects TRBV7-2 to TRBJ2-1; a possible D gene is TRBD2 (6 bases). V was clipped by 4 bases and J by 0 bases, with 19 bases between them. Germline CDR1 SGHTA, CDR2 FQGNSA. This CDR3 contains 18 residues. Variable domain in full (rest from reference TRBV7-2 and TRBJ2-1): GAGVSQSPSNKVTEKGKDVELRCDPISGHTALYWYRQSLGQGLEFLIYFQGNSAPDKSGLPSDRFSAERTGGSVSTLTIQRTQQEDSAVYLCASSSPARDPVSYNEQFFGPGTRLTVL.